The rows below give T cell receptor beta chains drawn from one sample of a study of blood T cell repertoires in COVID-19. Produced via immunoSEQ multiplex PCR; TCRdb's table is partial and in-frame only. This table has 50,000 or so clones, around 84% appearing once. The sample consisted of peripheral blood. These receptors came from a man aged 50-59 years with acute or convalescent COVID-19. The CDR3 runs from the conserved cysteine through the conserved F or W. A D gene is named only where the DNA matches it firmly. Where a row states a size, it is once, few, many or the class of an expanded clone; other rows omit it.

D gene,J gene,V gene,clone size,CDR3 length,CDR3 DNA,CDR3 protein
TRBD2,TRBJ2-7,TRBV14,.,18,TGTGCCAGCAGCCAACTCAGTCGAGCTAGCGGGAGGAGCGACGAGCAGTACTTC,CASSQLSRASGRSDEQYF
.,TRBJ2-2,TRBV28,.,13,TGTGCCAGCAGTCCCCGGGAAACCGGGGAGCTGTTTTTT,CASSPRETGELFF
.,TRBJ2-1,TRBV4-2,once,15,TGTGCCAGCAGGTCTGAAAGCGGCAACTACAATGAGCAGTTCTTC,CASRSESGNYNEQFF
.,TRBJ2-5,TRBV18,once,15,TGTGCCAGCTCACCACGGAACGGAGATCAAGAGACCCAGTACTTC,CASSPRNGDQETQYF
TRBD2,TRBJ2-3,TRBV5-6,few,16,TGTGCCAGCAGCTTGGTCGGGGGGACCTCCCCGAATACGCAGTATTTT,CASSLVGGTSPNTQYF
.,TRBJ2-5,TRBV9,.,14,TGTGCCAGCAGCGTAGGGGTAGCGGAAGAGACCCAGTACTTC,CASSVGVAEETQYF
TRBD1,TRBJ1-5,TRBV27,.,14,TGTGCCAGCAGTCCGGACAGGGGAAATCAGCCCCAGCATTTT,CASSPDRGNQPQHF
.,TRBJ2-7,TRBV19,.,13,TGTGCCAGTAGTATTACGGGTACCTACGAGCAGTACTTC,CASSITGTYEQYF
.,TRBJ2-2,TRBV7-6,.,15,TGTGCCAGCAGCTTAGCCACCACGAGGACCGGGGAGCTGTTTTTT,CASSLATTRTGELFF
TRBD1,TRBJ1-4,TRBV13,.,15,TGTGCCAGCAGCGCAAGGACAGGGGTCGGGGAAAAACTGTTTTTT,CASSARTGVGEKLFF
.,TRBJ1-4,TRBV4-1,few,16,TGCGCCAGCAGCCCACCGATCTCAGGGGAGGGTGAAAAACTGTTTTTT,CASSPPISGEGEKLFF
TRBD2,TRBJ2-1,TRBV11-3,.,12,TGTGCATCCGGGACTAGCGGAAATGAGCAGTTCTTC,CASGTSGNEQFF
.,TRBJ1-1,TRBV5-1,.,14,TGCGCCAGCAGCGGCGGCGACAGGCACACTGAAGCTTTCTTT,CASSGGDRHTEAFF
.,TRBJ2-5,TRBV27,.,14,TGTGCCAGCAGGTCTTTGGGGAGTTTGGAGACCCAGTACTTC,CASRSLGSLETQYF
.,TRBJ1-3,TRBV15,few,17,TGTGCCACCAGCAGAGGGGACCAGGGACTCTCTGGAAACACCATATATTTT,CATSRGDQGLSGNTIYF
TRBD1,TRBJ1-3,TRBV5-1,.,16,TGCGCCAGCAGCCAAACCGGGACAGGGGCTGGAAACACCATATATTTT,CASSQTGTGAGNTIYF
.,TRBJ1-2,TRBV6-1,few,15,TGTGCCAGCAGTGAGGCAACAGGGAATGGCTATGGCTACACCTTC,CASSEATGNGYGYTF
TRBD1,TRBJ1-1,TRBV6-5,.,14,TGTGCCAGCAGTTATCGGACAGGAGGGTCTGAAGCTTTCTTT,CASSYRTGGSEAFF
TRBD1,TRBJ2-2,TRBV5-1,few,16,TGCGCCAGCAAATTACAGGGGGCTGCGAACACCGGGGAGCTGTTTTTT,CASKLQGAANTGELFF
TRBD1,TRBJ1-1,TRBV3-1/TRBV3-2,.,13,TGTGCCAGCAGCTCCCTCCGGGACAGTGAAGCTTTCTTT,CASSSLRDSEAFF
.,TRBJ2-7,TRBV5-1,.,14,TGCGCCAGCAGCTTGGCCGACAGCTCCTACGAGCAGTACTTC,CASSLADSSYEQYF
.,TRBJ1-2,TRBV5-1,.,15,TGCGCCAGCAGCCCGGACGGCAGGGTGGACTATGGCTACACCTTC,CASSPDGRVDYGYTF
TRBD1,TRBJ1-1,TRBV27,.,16,TGTGCCAGCAGGCGCTGGACAGGATTTATGAACACTGAAGCTTTCTTT,CASRRWTGFMNTEAFF
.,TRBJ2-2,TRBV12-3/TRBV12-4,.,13,TGTGCCAGCAGACGGGACTCCACCGGGGAGCTGTTTTTT,CASRRDSTGELFF
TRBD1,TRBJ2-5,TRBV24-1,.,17,TGTGCCACCAGTGATTTTAGGACAGGGGGGAATTCGGAGACCCAGTACTTC,CATSDFRTGGNSETQYF
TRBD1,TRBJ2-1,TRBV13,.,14,TGTGCCAGCAGCTTTTCGACAGGGGGCAATGAGCAGTTCTTC,CASSFSTGGNEQFF
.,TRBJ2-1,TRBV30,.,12,TGTGCCTGGAGTAGGAGATACAATGAGCAGTTCTTC,CAWSRRYNEQFF
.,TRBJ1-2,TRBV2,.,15,TGTGCCAGCAGACCCAGGAGTAGCAGGGCTTATGGCTACACCTTC,CASRPRSSRAYGYTF
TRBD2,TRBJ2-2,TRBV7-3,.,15,TGTGCCAGCAGCTTAACGGGCGGGAGGACCGGGGAGCTGTTTTTT,CASSLTGGRTGELFF
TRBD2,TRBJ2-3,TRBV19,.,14,TGTGCCAGTAGTATCGGGACTAGTAGTAATACGCAGTATTTT,CASSIGTSSNTQYF
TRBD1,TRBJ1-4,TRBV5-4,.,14,TGTGCCAGCAGCTTGCCAGGGGGAGGTGAAAAACTGTTTTTT,CASSLPGGGEKLFF